This paragraph covers one TCR beta chain sequence. The data stem from a study of T cell responses to AZD1222 COVID-19 vaccine. Per germline, CDR1 SNHLY and CDR2 FYNNEI. This CDR3 contains 19 residues. V gave up 9 bases and J gave up 2 bases; unmatched junction bases: 20. TCRdb's copy holds only in-frame clones and misses some; the assay was immunoSEQ multiplex PCR. The table includes some 150,000 clones, more than 75% detected once. Sequencing was performed on peripheral blood, taken 28 days after the second AZD1222 dose. This chain uses TRBV2 with TRBJ1-2; 11 bases line up with TRBD1. This TCR was recovered from an adult who received the AZD1222 COVID-19 vaccine. The CDR3 reads CASFGQGAHRRNGNYGYTF. CDR3 sequence (DNA): TGTGCCAGTTTTGGACAGGGGGCTCACCGACGGAACGGGAACTATGGCTACACCTTC.